This entry features one T cell receptor (beta chain) sequence. The antigen is undetermined. This sample is drawn from a study of OX40 agonist ivuxolimab in advanced cancers. Germline trimming cut 6 bases from V and 2 bases from J; bases unmatched to any gene: 6. Germline loops: CDR1 LNHDA, CDR2 SQIVND (reference sequence). CDR3 length: 16 residues. Study-wide results and caveats: More expanded clones were seen, on average, in CD8+ T cells than in CD4+. There was clonal expansion of CD4+ and CD8+ blood T cells by week 6 at 0.1 to 3.0 mg/kg.

TCRdb's copy holds only in-frame clones and misses some; the assay was immunoSEQ multiplex PCR. The sample yields fewer than 85,000 clones, 80% to 90% seen once. Samples were taken at baseline and on day 1 of cycles 4 and 7. This receptor was obtained from an adult with an advanced solid tumor such as melanoma, head and neck, liver or kidney cancer. This sample comprised CD4+ or CD8+ T cells sorted from blood, obtained in a trial of the OX40 agonist ivuxolimab. The genes are TRBV19 and TRBJ2-5; TRBD2 matches at 13 bases. CDR3 sequence: CASRGTSGAQQETQYF. The CDR3 DNA sequence: TGTGCCAGTAGAGGGACTAGCGGGGCTCAACAAGAGACCCAGTACTTC.